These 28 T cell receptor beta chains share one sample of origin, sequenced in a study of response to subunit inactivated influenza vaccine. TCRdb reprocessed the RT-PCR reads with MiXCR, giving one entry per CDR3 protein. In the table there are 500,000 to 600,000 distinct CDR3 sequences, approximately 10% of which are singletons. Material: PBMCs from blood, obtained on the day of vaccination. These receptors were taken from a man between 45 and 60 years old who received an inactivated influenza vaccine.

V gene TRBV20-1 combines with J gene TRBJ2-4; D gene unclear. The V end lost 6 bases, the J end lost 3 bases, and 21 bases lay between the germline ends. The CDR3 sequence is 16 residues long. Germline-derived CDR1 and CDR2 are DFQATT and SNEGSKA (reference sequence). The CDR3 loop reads CSAPGPLVPLKNIQYF. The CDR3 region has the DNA TGCAGTGCACCAGGACCATTGGTGCCCCTCAAAAACATTCAGTACTTC.

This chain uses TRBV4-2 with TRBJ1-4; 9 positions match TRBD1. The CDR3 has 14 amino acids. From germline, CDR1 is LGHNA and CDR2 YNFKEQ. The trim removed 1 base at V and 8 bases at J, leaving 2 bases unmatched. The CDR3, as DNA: TGTGCCAGCAGCCAAGGGGACAGGGTCGAAAAACTGTTTTTT. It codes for CASSQGDRVEKLFF.

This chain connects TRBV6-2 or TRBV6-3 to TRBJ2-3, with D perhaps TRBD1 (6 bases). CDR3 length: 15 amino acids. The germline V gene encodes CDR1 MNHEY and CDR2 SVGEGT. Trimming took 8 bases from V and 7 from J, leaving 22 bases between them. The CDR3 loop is CASSLTTGTRYTQYF. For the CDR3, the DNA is TGTGCCAGCTCCCTTACTACCGGGACAAGATATACGCAGTATTTT.

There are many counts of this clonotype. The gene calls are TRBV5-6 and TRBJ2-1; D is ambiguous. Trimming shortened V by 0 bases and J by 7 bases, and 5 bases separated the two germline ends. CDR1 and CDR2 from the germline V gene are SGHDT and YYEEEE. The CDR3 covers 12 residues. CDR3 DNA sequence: TGTGCCAGCAGCTTGGCCCCGAATGAGCAGTTCTTC. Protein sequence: CASSLAPNEQFF.

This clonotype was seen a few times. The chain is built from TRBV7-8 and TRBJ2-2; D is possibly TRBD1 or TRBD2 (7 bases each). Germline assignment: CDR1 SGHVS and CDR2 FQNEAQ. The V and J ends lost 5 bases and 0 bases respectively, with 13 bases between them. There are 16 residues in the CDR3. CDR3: CASSPGGVTNTGELFF. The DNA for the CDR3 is TGTGCCAGCAGCCCAGGGGGGGTTACGAACACCGGGGAGCTGTTTTTT. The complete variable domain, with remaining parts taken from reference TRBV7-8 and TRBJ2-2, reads GAGVSQSPRYKVAKRGQDVALRCDPISGHVSLFWYQQALGQGPEFLTYFQNEAQLDKSGLPSDRFFAERPEGSVSTLKIQRTQQEDSAVYLCASSPGGVTNTGELFFGEGSRLTVL.

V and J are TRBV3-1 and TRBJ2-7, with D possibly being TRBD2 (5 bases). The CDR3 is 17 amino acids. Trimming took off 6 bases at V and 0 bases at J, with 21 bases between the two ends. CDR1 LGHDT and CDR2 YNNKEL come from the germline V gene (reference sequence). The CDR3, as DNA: TGTGCCAGCAGTAAATCGTATAGCGTTGGCTCCTCCTACGAGCAGTACTTC. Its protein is CASSKSYSVGSSYEQYF.

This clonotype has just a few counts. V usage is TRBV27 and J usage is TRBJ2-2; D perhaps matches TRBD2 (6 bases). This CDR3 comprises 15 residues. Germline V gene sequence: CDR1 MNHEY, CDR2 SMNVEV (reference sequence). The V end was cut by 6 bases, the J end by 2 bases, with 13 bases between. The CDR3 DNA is TGTGCCAGCAGCACCCGGGACTCTAACACCGGGGAGCTGTTTTTT. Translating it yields CASSTRDSNTGELFF.

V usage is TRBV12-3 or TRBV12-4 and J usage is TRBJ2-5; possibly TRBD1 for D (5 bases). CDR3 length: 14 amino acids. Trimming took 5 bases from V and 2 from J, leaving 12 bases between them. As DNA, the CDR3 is TGTGCCAGCAGTCCAAGACAGTTACAAGAGACCCAGTACTTC. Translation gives CASSPRQLQETQYF.

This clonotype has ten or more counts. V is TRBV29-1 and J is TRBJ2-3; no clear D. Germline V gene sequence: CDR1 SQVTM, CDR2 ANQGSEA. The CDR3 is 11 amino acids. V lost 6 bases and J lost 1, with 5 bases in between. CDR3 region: CSVDGTDTQYF. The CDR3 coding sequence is TGCAGCGTGGACGGCACAGATACGCAGTATTTT.

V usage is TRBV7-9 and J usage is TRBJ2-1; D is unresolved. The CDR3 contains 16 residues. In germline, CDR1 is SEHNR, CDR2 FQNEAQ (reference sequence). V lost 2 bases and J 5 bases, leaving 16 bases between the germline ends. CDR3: CASSLSWPDLNNEQFF. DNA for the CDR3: TGTGCCAGCAGCTTATCTTGGCCTGACCTTAACAATGAGCAGTTCTTC.

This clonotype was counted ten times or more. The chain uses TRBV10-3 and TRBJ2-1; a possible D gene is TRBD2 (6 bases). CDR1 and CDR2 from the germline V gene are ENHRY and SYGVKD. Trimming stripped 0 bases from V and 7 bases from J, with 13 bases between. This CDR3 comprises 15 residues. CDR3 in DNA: TGTGCCATCAGTGAGTCCGGGACTGGCCAGAATGAGCAGTTCTTC. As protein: CAISESGTGQNEQFF.

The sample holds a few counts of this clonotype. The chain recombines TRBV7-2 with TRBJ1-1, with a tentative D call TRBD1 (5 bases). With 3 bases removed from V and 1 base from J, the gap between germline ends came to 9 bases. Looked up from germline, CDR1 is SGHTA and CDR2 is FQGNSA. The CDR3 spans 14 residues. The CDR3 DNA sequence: TGTGCCAGCAGCTTCCCGGGACCGAACACTGAAGCTTTCTTT. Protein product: CASSFPGPNTEAFF.

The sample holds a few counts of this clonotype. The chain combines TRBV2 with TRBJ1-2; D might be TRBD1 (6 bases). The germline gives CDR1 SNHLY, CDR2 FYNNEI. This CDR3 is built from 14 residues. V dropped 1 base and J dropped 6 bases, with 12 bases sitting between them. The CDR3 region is CASSEGGPRDGYTF. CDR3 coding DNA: TGTGCCAGCAGTGAAGGGGGGCCGCGAGATGGCTACACCTTC.

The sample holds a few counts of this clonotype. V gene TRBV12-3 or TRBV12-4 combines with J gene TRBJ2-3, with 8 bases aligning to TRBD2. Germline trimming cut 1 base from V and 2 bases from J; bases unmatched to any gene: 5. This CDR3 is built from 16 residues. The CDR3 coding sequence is TGTGCCAGCAGTTTAGACCTAGCGGGTATCACAGATACGCAGTATTTT. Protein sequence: CASSLDLAGITDTQYF.

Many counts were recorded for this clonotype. CDR3 sequence: CASSLMGQNIQETQYF. Written as DNA, the CDR3 is TGTGCCAGCAGCTTGATGGGACAGAACATACAAGAGACCCAGTACTTC. This chain links TRBV7-3 with TRBJ2-5, with TRBD1 matching over 7 bases. The CDR3 loop spans 16 amino acids. The germline V gene encodes CDR1 SGHTA and CDR2 FQGTGA. After removal of 3 bases from V and 2 bases from J, the junction contained 9 bases not matched to a gene.

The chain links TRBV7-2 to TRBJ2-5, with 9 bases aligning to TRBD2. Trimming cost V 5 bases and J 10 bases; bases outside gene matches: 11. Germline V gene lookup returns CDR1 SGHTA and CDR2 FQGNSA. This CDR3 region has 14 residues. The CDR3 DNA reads TGTGCCAGCAGCCCACTCGGGACTAGCAGAAACCAGTACTTC. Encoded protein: CASSPLGTSRNQYF.

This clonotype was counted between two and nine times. CDR3 region: CASSLHQGSGELFF. The DNA for the CDR3 is TGTGCCAGCAGCTTACACCAAGGGAGCGGGGAGCTGTTTTTT. The rearrangement uses TRBV11-2 and TRBJ2-2, with D possibly being TRBD2 (5 bases). Trimming removed 2 bases at V and 7 bases at J, with 11 bases between. Germline CDR1 and CDR2: SGHAT and FQNNGV. The CDR3 sequence is 14 residues long.

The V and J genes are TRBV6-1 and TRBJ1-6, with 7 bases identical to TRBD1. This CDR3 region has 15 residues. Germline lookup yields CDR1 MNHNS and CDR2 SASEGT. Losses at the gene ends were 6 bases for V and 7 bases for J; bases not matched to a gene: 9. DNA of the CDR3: TGTGCCAGCAGCCGAGACAGGGCCAGAAATTCACCCCTCCACTTT. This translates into CASSRDRARNSPLHF.

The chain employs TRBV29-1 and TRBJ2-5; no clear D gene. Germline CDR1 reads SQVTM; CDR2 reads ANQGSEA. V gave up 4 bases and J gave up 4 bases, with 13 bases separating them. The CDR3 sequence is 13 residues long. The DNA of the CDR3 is TGCAGCGTTGTTTTCGGGTTCCGAGAGACCCAGTACTTC. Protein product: CSVVFGFRETQYF. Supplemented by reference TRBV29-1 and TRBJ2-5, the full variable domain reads SAVISQKPSRDICQRGTSLTIQCQVDSQVTMMFWYRQQPGQSLTLIATANQGSEATYESGFVIDKFPISRPNLTFSTLTVSNMSPEDSSIYLCSVVFGFRETQYFGPGTRLLVL.

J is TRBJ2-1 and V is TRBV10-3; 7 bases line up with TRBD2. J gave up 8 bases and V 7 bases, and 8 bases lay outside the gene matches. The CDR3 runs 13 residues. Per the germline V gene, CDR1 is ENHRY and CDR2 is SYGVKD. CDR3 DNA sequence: TGTGCCATCAAACGGGGGGTCGTCGATGAGCAGTTCTTC. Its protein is CAIKRGVVDEQFF.

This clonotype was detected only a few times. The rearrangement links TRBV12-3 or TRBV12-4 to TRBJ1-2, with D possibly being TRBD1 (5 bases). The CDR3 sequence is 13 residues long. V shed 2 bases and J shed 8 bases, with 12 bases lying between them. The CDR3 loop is CASSLRGPLGYTF. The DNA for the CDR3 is TGTGCCAGCAGTTTAAGGGGACCGCTGGGCTACACCTTC.

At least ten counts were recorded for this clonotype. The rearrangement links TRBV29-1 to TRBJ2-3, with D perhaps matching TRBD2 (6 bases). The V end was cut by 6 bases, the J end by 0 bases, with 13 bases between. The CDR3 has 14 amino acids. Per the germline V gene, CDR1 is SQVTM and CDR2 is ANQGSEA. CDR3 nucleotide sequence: TGCAGCGTCAAAGGAGGGTCTAGCACAGATACGCAGTATTTT. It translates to CSVKGGSSTDTQYF.

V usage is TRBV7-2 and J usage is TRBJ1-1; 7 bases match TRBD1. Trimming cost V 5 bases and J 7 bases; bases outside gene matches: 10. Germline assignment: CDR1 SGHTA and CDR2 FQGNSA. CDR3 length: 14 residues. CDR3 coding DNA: TGTGCCAGCAGCGTCGCGACAGGGTCTGGTGAAGCTTTCTTT. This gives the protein CASSVATGSGEAFF.

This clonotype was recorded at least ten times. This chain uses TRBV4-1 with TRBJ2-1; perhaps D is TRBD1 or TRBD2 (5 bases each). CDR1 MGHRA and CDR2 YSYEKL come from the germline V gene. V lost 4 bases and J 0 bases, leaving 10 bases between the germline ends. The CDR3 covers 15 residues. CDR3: CASSPRDGSYNEQFF. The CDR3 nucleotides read TGCGCCAGCAGCCCTCGGGACGGCTCCTACAATGAGCAGTTCTTC.

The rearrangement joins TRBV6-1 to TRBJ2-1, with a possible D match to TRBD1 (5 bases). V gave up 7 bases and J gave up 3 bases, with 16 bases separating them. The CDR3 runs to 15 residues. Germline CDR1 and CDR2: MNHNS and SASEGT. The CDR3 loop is CASTRVAGYYNEQFF. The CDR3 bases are TGTGCCAGCACTCGGGTGGCAGGGTACTACAATGAGCAGTTCTTC.

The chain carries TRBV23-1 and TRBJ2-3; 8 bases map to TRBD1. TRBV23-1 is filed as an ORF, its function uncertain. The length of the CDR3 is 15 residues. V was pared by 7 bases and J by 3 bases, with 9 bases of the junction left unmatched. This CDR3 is CASIKGGQGTDTQYF. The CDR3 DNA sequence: TGCGCCAGCATAAAGGGTGGACAGGGAACAGATACGCAGTATTTT.

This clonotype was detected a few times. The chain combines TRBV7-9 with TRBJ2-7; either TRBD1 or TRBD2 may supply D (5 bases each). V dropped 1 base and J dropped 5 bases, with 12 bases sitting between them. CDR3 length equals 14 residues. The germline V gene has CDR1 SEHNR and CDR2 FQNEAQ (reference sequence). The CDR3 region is CASSLDLGPHEQYF. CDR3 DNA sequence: TGTGCCAGCAGCTTAGATCTGGGACCCCACGAGCAGTACTTC.

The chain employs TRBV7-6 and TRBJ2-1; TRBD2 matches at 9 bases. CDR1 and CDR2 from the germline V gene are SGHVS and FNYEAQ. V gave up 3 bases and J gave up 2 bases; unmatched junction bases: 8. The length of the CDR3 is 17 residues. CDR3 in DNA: TGTGCCAGCAGCTTGGGCGCGCGGGAGGGCCCCTACAATGAGCAGTTCTTC. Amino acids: CASSLGAREGPYNEQFF.